This passage covers 24 T cell receptor beta chains from one sample sequenced in a study of Graves' ophthalmopathy and Graves' hyperthyroidism (dated by TCRdb to between 2018 and 2020). The reads were generated on an Illumina HiSeq 2000. For repertoire sequencing, TCR beta CDR3 regions were amplified from RNA transcripts. The first round of RT-PCR was done with HTBI primers and the Qiagen OneStep RT-PCR kit, and was followed by a second round of multiplex PCR, then size selection and purification. TCRdb handled the public reads itself, with Q25 trimming in fastp and clone calling in MiXCR, and kept productive beta chains. Rows are combined by CDR3 protein, so each entry shows the most common genes and DNA. Within this sample are 600,000 to 950,000 distinct CDR3 sequences, with around 40% of them counted one time only. The ten largest clones take up about 40% of the sample. Material: peripheral blood. These receptor sequences come from an adult man with Graves' ophthalmopathy.

This clonotype was picked up many times. The chain employs TRBV9 and TRBJ2-7; D is uncertain. The CDR3 runs to 15 residues. Trimming shortened V by 0 bases and J by 2 bases, and 12 bases separated the two germline ends. Per germline, CDR1 SGDLS and CDR2 YYNGEE. CDR3 region: CASSVGAELPYEQYF. CDR3 coding DNA: TGTGCCAGCAGCGTAGGCGCAGAACTCCCCTACGAGCAGTACTTC.

This clonotype was found many times. This rearrangement joins TRBV19 to TRBJ1-4; 9 nucleotides align to TRBD1. J was trimmed by 6 bases and V by 5 bases; bases with no gene match: 7. The CDR3 is 15 residues long. Germline CDR1 LNHDA, CDR2 SQIVND (reference sequence). DNA of the CDR3: TGTGCCAGTAGTCCCGGGCGGACAGGGGATGAAAAACTGTTTTTT. Its protein product is CASSPGRTGDEKLFF. Full variable domain (missing parts from reference TRBV19 and TRBJ1-4): DGGITQSPKYLFRKEGQNVTLSCEQNLNHDAMYWYRQDPGQGLRLIYYSQIVNDFQKGDIAEGYSVSREKKESFPLTVTSAQKNPTAFYLCASSPGRTGDEKLFFGSGTQLSVL.

This clonotype was observed at least ten times. J is TRBJ1-5 and V is TRBV20-1; a possible D gene is TRBD1 (6 bases). Germline lookup yields CDR1 DFQATT and CDR2 SNEGSKA (reference sequence). The CDR3 contains 15 residues. Trimming removed 5 bases at V and 5 bases at J, with 19 bases between. The CDR3 loop reads CSAHGRGGGDQPQHF. CDR3 DNA sequence: TGCAGTGCTCACGGCAGGGGCGGAGGGGATCAGCCCCAGCATTTT.

In nucleotides, the CDR3 is TGTGCCAGCAGCGTACGGACAGGTGGCAAAGAGACCCAGTACTTC. Protein: CASSVRTGGKETQYF. V is TRBV9 and J is TRBJ2-5; TRBD1 matches at 7 bases. The junction had 6 bases not matched to a gene; V was cut back by 1 base and J by 3 bases. Germline V gives CDR1 SGDLS, CDR2 YYNGEE. The CDR3 covers 15 residues.

This chain joins TRBV7-6 and TRBJ2-7; the D gene is possibly TRBD2 (6 bases). Trimming shortened V by 3 bases and J by 1 base, and 19 bases separated the two germline ends. Germline CDR1 reads SGHVS; CDR2 reads FNYEAQ. The CDR3 is 17 residues long. This CDR3 reads CASSFRVRGIGSYEQYF. The CDR3 region has the DNA TGTGCCAGCAGCTTTAGGGTGCGGGGAATCGGGTCCTACGAGCAGTACTTC.

This clonotype was observed many times. This chain joins TRBV7-9 and TRBJ1-1; 8 bases align to TRBD1. V was clipped by 8 bases and J by 4 bases; unmatched bases: 12. Germline-derived CDR1 and CDR2 are SEHNR and FQNEAQ (reference sequence). The CDR3 is 15 amino acids. The CDR3 region is CASPNPRGRGTEAFF. CDR3 bases: TGTGCCAGCCCAAACCCCAGGGGGCGCGGCACTGAAGCTTTCTTT.

There are many counts of this clonotype. The CDR3 sequence is CATSRDLGREETQYF. The CDR3 bases are TGTGCCACCAGCAGAGATCTGGGGCGGGAAGAGACCCAGTACTTC. This chain uses TRBV15 with TRBJ2-5; D is possibly TRBD1 or TRBD2 (5 bases each). Per germline, CDR1 LNHNV and CDR2 YYDKDF (reference sequence). V was shortened by 0 bases and J by 3 bases, with 11 bases between the two germline ends. CDR3 length equals 15 residues. Full variable domain (missing parts from reference TRBV15 and TRBJ2-5): DAMVIQNPRYQVTQFGKPVTLSCSQTLNHNVMYWYQQKSSQAPKLLFHYYDKDFNNEADTPDNFQSRRPNTSFCFLDIRSPGLGDTAMYLCATSRDLGREETQYFGPGTRLLVL.

The sample holds many counts of this clonotype. The gene calls are TRBV12-3 or TRBV12-4 and TRBJ1-2; D is unresolved. The length of the CDR3 is 15 residues. The germline V and J ends were trimmed by 6 bases and 2 bases, with 16 bases remaining between them. In DNA form, the CDR3 reads TGTGCCAGCAGCCCCAGCGGCAGGCGCAACTATGGCTACACCTTC. It is translated as CASSPSGRRNYGYTF.

Notes on this clonotype: A read error may be the cause here, since a much bigger clone is one base away. V is TRBV7-4 and J is TRBJ1-2, with a weak D call TRBD1 (6 bases). In germline, CDR1 is SGHVT, CDR2 SQSDAQ. The CDR3 length is 15 residues. The CDR3 sequence is CASSTRTVSNYGYPF. CDR3 coding DNA: TGTGCCAGCAGCACCCGGACAGTTTCTAACTATGGCTACCCCTTC.

This clonotype was recorded at least ten times. The rearrangement joins TRBV7-9 to TRBJ1-2; D unclear. The CDR3 is made up of 15 amino acids. V gave up 5 bases and J gave up 0 bases, with 13 bases separating them. The V gene's germline CDR1 is SEHNR and CDR2 FQNEAQ (reference sequence). The CDR3 region is CASSRSMSANYGYTF. For the CDR3, the DNA is TGTGCCAGCAGCCGTAGCATGTCGGCTAACTATGGCTACACCTTC.

Details on this clonotype: At one end the junction does not follow the germline gene, possibly because of a read error. This rearrangement joins TRBV15 to TRBJ1-4; the D is unclear. The CDR3 loop spans 13 amino acids. Germline V CDR1 and CDR2: LNHNV, YYDKDF (reference sequence). Written as DNA, the CDR3 is TGTGTCACCAGCAGAGTTCTGGAGGAAAAACTGTTTTTT. It yields the protein CVTSRVLEEKLFF.

The chain uses TRBV10-3 and TRBJ1-6; a possible D gene is TRBD1 (6 bases). This CDR3 has 16 amino acids. The V and J ends lost 3 bases and 9 bases respectively, with 18 bases between them. Germline values: CDR1 ENHRY, CDR2 SYGVKD. The DNA of the CDR3 is TGTGCCATCAGTGACGCAACGGGACAAAGCCGTTCACCCCTCCACTTT. Translated: CAISDATGQSRSPLHF.

The chain employs TRBV10-3 and TRBJ1-5; tentatively, D is TRBD1 (5 bases). CDR1 and CDR2 (germline): ENHRY, SYGVKD. The CDR3 spans 13 residues. V lost 2 bases and J lost 5, with 7 bases in between. The CDR3 DNA reads TGTGCCATCAGTGAGGAAGGGGATCAGCCCCAGCATTTT. Translation gives CAISEEGDQPQHF.

The chain carries TRBV7-3 and TRBJ2-3; tentative D call: TRBD1 (6 bases). This CDR3 has 14 residues. Germline values: CDR1 SGHTA, CDR2 FQGTGA. V dropped 2 bases and J dropped 4 bases, with 10 bases sitting between them. The CDR3: CASSLSQGPDTQYF. Here the CDR3 DNA reads TGTGCCAGCAGCTTATCACAGGGCCCAGATACGCAGTATTTT.

As to this clonotype: One junction end disagrees with the germline gene, perhaps due to a read error. CDR3 nucleotides: TGTGCCAGCAGCCAAGATCATGGCCAGCCCAAGCATTTT. This codes for CASSQDHGQPKHF. The chain links TRBV2 to TRBJ1-5, with D unresolved. The CDR3 runs 13 residues. Germline V gene sequence: CDR1 SNHLY, CDR2 FYNNEI.

This clonotype was observed many times. This chain connects TRBV19 to TRBJ2-7; D remains ambiguous. The length of the CDR3 is 11 residues. CDR1 is LNHDA and CDR2 is SQIVND in the germline V gene (reference sequence). The V end lost 10 bases, the J end lost 5 bases, and 12 bases lay between the germline ends. The CDR3 DNA follows: TGTGCCACAGGACGCTGGAACGAGCAGTACTTC. Translation gives CATGRWNEQYF.

The table lists this clonotype with a few counts. V gene TRBV11-1 combines with J gene TRBJ2-5, with 8 bases matching TRBD1. Germline CDR1 and CDR2: SGHAT and FQDESV (reference sequence). The CDR3 is 17 residues long. Losses at the gene ends were 5 bases for V and 2 bases for J; bases not matched to a gene: 13. DNA for the CDR3: TGTGCCAGCAGCCTAACAAAGAACACAGGGGGTCAAGAGACCCAGTACTTC. Its translation: CASSLTKNTGGQETQYF.

This sequence joins TRBV6-6 and TRBJ2-5; D is unclear. The CDR3 is 14 amino acids. CDR1 is MNHNY, CDR2 SVGAGI, per germline (reference sequence). The V gene lost 4 bases and the J gene lost 4 bases, with 13 bases spanning the gap. As DNA, the CDR3 is TGTGCCAGCAGTTCCATTGACGGCAGAGAGACCCAGTACTTC. Translation gives CASSSIDGRETQYF.

This clonotype was observed a few times. The chain employs TRBV6-5 and TRBJ2-2, with D hard to call. V lost 5 bases to trimming and J lost 7 bases, with 8 bases between them. Germline values: CDR1 MNHEY, CDR2 SVGAGI. This CDR3 spans 12 amino acids. The CDR3 bases are TGTGCCAGCAGTCAGAGGAACGGGGAGCTGTTTTTT. Translation gives CASSQRNGELFF.

This clonotype was seen a few times. V usage is TRBV7-9 and J usage is TRBJ2-5; tentatively, D is TRBD1 (6 bases). V was shortened by 5 bases and J by 5 bases, with 18 bases between the two germline ends. The germline gives CDR1 SEHNR, CDR2 FQNEAQ (reference sequence). The CDR3 sequence is 15 residues long. CDR3 residues: CASSAPGQIFETQYF. In DNA form, the CDR3 reads TGTGCCAGCAGCGCTCCGGGACAAATTTTTGAGACCCAGTACTTC.

V is TRBV10-3 and J is TRBJ1-2; D remains ambiguous. CDR1 ENHRY and CDR2 SYGVKD come from the germline V gene. V was shortened by 7 bases and J by 1 base, with 10 bases between the two germline ends. The CDR3 is made up of 13 amino acids. The CDR3 coding sequence is TGTGCCATCAACCGCGGGTTTAACTATGGCTACACCTTC. Its translation: CAINRGFNYGYTF.

The gene calls are TRBV7-9 and TRBJ2-7; 8 positions match TRBD1. This CDR3 has 17 amino acids. Per germline, CDR1 SEHNR and CDR2 FQNEAQ (reference sequence). V trimming: 6 bases; J trimming: 2 bases; junction bases outside the gene matches: 15. The CDR3: CASSSALPGGKTYEQYF. The CDR3 DNA is TGTGCCAGCAGTTCGGCCCTGCCAGGGGGCAAAACCTACGAGCAGTACTTC. Based on the CDR3 plus reference TRBV7-9 and TRBJ2-7, the full variable domain is DTGVSQNPRHKITKRGQNVTFRCDPISEHNRLYWYRQTLGQGPEFLTYFQNEAQLEKSRLLSDRFSAERPKGSFSTLEIQRTEQGDSAMYLCASSSALPGGKTYEQYFGPGTRLTVT.

Of note for this clonotype: A single base separates this from a much larger clone, so it may be a read error. This chain connects TRBV2 to TRBJ1-2, with TRBD1 as a possible D gene (5 bases). Germline V CDR1 and CDR2: SNHLY, FYNNEI. The CDR3 consists of 14 residues. V lost 4 bases, J lost 6 bases, and 15 bases lay in between. The CDR3 nucleotides are TGTGCCAGCAGTGTTTGGGTTTGGGACCATGGCTACACCTTC. Amino acid sequence: CASSVWVWDHGYTF.

This clonotype was detected ten times or more. The junction departs from the called germline gene at one end, perhaps through a read error. The chain joins TRBV29-1 to TRBJ2-7, with 9 nucleotides matching TRBD1. The CDR3 is 14 residues long. Germline CDR1 SQVTM, CDR2 ANQGSEA. The CDR3 DNA reads as TGCAGCATTGAAGAGAGGGGACAGGGCTACGAGCAGTACTTC. This gives the protein CSIEERGQGYEQYF.